This T cell receptor (beta chain) was profiled in a study of CD8+CD57+ T cells in acquired aplastic anemia. At the level of the study: Healthy-donor CD4+ cells averaged about 9.9 million reads.

The CDR3 totals 15 residues. CDR1 and CDR2 from the germline V gene are SQVTM and ANQGSEA. V gave up 7 bases and J gave up 6 bases; unmatched junction bases: 16. CDR3 and TCR beta VDJ profiling relied on a genomic DNA template. TCRdb re-derived calls from the reads in MiXCR, one entry per CDR3 protein. The profile shows approximately 170,000 distinct CDR3 sequences, about 60% of them singletons. Notes on the study in general: With respect to CD8+ Simpson's diversity, patients and controls did not differ significantly. Patients and controls turned out to have around 29 CD8+ CDR3 sequences in common.

To note about this clonotype: Its antigen remains unidentified.

The chain uses TRBV29-1 and TRBJ2-7, with 9 bases that match TRBD1. The material sequenced was sorted CD4+, CD8+, or CD8+CD57+ T cells (not recorded which) from PBMCs. This clonotype originated in a human donor in good health. In DNA form, the CDR3 reads TGCAGCGCCCGAAACCCGGGACAGGGAGGCCTCGAGCAGTACTTC. Encoded protein: CSARNPGQGGLEQYF.